This T cell receptor (beta chain) was captured by sequencing in a study of shared T cell receptors in the human thymus. Generated by immunoSEQ multiplex PCR, the TCRdb table keeps only in-frame clones and is missing some. The sample includes more than 550,000 clones, roughly 85% of them seen just once. This clone was recorded once. CDR3 size: 14 residues. The V end lost 2 bases, the J end lost 3 bases, and 12 bases lay between the germline ends. Looked up from germline, CDR1 is SGHNT and CDR2 is YYREEE (reference sequence). Another study also made use of these data, one on human thymus T cells. As reported in that work: The people who donated were healthy Finnish babies having corrective surgery for congenital heart defects.

What was sequenced was thymocytes. This TCR was recovered from a girl in the first two years of life with a congenital heart defect. The chain joins TRBV5-4 to TRBJ2-7; TRBD2 might be the D (6 bases). In DNA form, the CDR3 reads TGTGCCAGCAGCTTCGGCCAGGGAGGCTACGAGCAGTACTTC. Translation: CASSFGQGGYEQYF. The whole variable domain, remainder taken from reference TRBV5-4 and TRBJ2-7, is ETGVTQSPTHLIKTRGQQVTLRCSSQSGHNTVSWYQQALGQGPQFIFQYYREEENGRGNFPPRFSGLQFPNYSSELNVNALELDDSALYLCASSFGQGGYEQYFGPGTRLTVT.